The T cell receptor beta chain described here comes from a study of blood T cell repertoires in COVID-19. The data were produced by immunoSEQ multiplex PCR, yet TCRdb's version contains in-frame clones alone and is incomplete. The sample contains around 99,000 clones, approximately 82% of which appear only once. This clone was seen once. The sample taken for sequencing was peripheral blood. The sequence was collected from a woman aged 55-75 years with acute or convalescent COVID-19.

The CDR3 region is CSAGGPDTQYF. CDR3 DNA: TGCAGTGCCGGGGGGCCAGATACGCAGTATTTT. The genes are TRBV20-1 and TRBJ2-3, with a weak D call TRBD2 (7 bases). Trimming stripped 6 bases from V and 4 bases from J, with 8 bases between. Germline V gene sequence: CDR1 DFQATT, CDR2 SNEGSKA (reference sequence). The CDR3 contains 11 residues.